This entry features one TCR beta chain sequence. This clonotype was detected only a few times. There is no known antigen for this receptor. Per-nucleotide qualities are absent, and no much larger clonotype sits a single base away. The data were taken from a study of blood T cells in healthy people across ages (dated by TCRdb to the mid-2010s). Regarding the research as a whole: In model experiments, template switching captured about one uniquely barcoded TCR beta cDNA molecule for every two T cells. To avoid experimental bias, donors of different ages were spread randomly across the sequencing lanes. To track age-related changes in TCR beta repertoire diversity, the study relied on deep sequencing normalized with unique cDNA molecular identifiers. Two additional independent replicas of 1 million unique cDNA reads from the same blood draw were analyzed for two donors (one aged 18 to 29 and one aged 80 or older). The donors were divided into four age groups: young (average approximately 16 years), middle-aged (around 41), aged (approximately 59) and long-lived (roughly 82). Summary of the overall study and its limitations: Because profiling used bulk unsorted PBMCs, naive and antigen-experienced compartments could not be compared conclusively. Compared with the aged group, more naive CD4+ T cells, fewer expanded clones and increased TCR diversity were shown by the long-lived group, suggesting age selection. The percentage of naive T cells measured by flow cytometry correlated strongly with observed TCR beta diversity. Because the CMV infection status of the donors was unknown, age-related changes in expanded clonotypes may potentially have been confounded. Estimates of total diversity from one million sequenced T cells were regarded as lower bounds and underestimates. As age increased, observed TCR beta diversity per million T cells dropped in a roughly linear way, and a significant reduction was already evident by age about 40.

Donors were 40 or so systemically healthy Caucasian individuals from Russia aged 6 to 90 years. Each donor gave ten milliliters of peripheral blood, collected into EDTA-treated Vacutainer tubes. Ficoll-Paque density-gradient centrifugation was used to isolate PBMCs, with at least 6 million per sample. Trizol reagent was used to extract total RNA from the PBMCs, yielding at least 5.5 micrograms per sample. Naive CD45RAhigh/CD27high T cell percentages were measured by flow cytometry on a PBMC aliquot from every donor. Libraries came from 5' RACE. Reads for this sample came from an Illumina HiSeq 2500. A second roughly 7 to 11 cycle PCR used a sample-barcoded 5' primer and a J-beta primer mix. A template-switch 5' adaptor carrying 12 random nucleotides introduced a unique molecular identifier onto each TCR beta cDNA molecule. Each sample yielded at least 2.5 million CDR3-containing paired-end reads. The Mint cDNA synthesis kit, primed by a TRBC-specific oligonucleotide, was used to synthesize first-strand cDNA from all RNA. Following uracil-DNA glycosylase treatment, a first 18-cycle PCR with universal primers M1SS and BC2_uni_R was performed on all cDNA. Turning to the authors' computational methods: For normalization, 1 million high-quality reads were randomly selected from each sample, with every read carrying a distinct molecular identifier. Reads sharing molecular identifiers were discarded rather than binned into consensus sequences. CDR3 identification, clonotype clustering and error correction used MiTCR with a Q25 quality threshold and the strictest error-elimination algorithm. A nonparametric unseen species model using Euler transformation provided a lower-bound estimate of total TCR beta diversity. The raw public data were reprocessed by TCRdb itself: fastp quality trimming at Q25, MiXCR clonotype calling, in-frame beta chains only. Rows with one shared CDR3 protein collapse into an entry with the most common genes and DNA. The V and J calls come from TCRdb's annotation, not from the publication. This sample gives 550,000 to 750,000 distinct CDR3 sequences in total; around 21% of them show up just once. Roughly 3.7% of the sample is taken by the ten largest.

This receptor was identified in an older man in good health. The sequenced sample was blood.

The CDR3 protein: CASSPQGASYEQYF. The sequence in DNA is TGTGCCAGCAGTCCTCAGGGGGCCTCCTACGAGCAGTACTTC. The V and J genes are TRBV12-3 or TRBV12-4 and TRBJ2-7; a stretch of 8 junction bases matches TRBD1. At the junction V is shortened by 5 bases and J by 0 bases; bases outside the gene matches: 3. Inclusive of the bounding cysteine and phenylalanine, the CDR3 is 14 residues long. The DNA shown is the 42-base CDR3, in frame from base 1.